The 19 T cell receptor beta chains given below trace back to one sample, sequenced in a study of blood T cell repertoires in COVID-19. TCRdb's copy holds only in-frame clones and misses some; the assay was immunoSEQ multiplex PCR. The table lists approximately 200,000 clones, around 90% of them singletons. The sample taken for sequencing was peripheral blood. Receptors were obtained from a man aged 70 or older with acute or convalescent COVID-19.

The gene calls are TRBV7-2 and TRBJ2-7, with 16 bases aligning to TRBD2. Germline lookup yields CDR1 SGHTA and CDR2 FQGNSA. The CDR3 consists of 17 residues. V dropped 4 bases and J dropped 6; count of bases not matched to a gene: 9. For the CDR3, the DNA is TGTGCCAGCAGCTCTATAGGGACTAGCGGGAGGGCCGGCGAGCAGTACTTC. It codes for CASSSIGTSGRAGEQYF. The whole variable domain, remainder taken from reference TRBV7-2 and TRBJ2-7, is GAGVSQSPSNKVTEKGKDVELRCDPISGHTALYWYRQSLGQGLEFLIYFQGNSAPDKSGLPSDRFSAERTGGSVSTLTIQRTQQEDSAVYLCASSSIGTSGRAGEQYFGPGTRLTVT.

The J gene is TRBJ2-1, the V gene TRBV7-9, with a possible D match to TRBD2 (5 bases). V lost 2 bases and J lost 4, with 18 bases in between. The CDR3 consists of 17 residues. Germline V CDR1 and CDR2: SEHNR, FQNEAQ (reference sequence). The CDR3 DNA follows: TGTGCCAGCAGCTTATCCCTCCGGGCCCGAGGGTACAATGAGCAGTTCTTC. It translates to CASSLSLRARGYNEQFF.

This clone was recorded a few times. The rearrangement joins TRBV3-1 (or the pseudogene TRBV3-2) to TRBJ2-2; 7 nucleotides match TRBD1. V lost 4 bases to trimming and J lost 4 bases; unmatched junction nucleotides: 15. CDR3 length equals 18 residues. Per germline, CDR1 LGHDT and CDR2 YNNKEL (reference sequence). The DNA for the CDR3 is TGTGCCAGCAGCCCTAGGACAGGACCATCGCGAATCACCGGGGAGCTGTTTTTT. Translating it yields CASSPRTGPSRITGELFF.

This clone appeared a single time. The chain recombines TRBV7-2 with TRBJ2-1, with D possibly matching TRBD2 (6 bases). Germline V gives CDR1 SGHTA, CDR2 FQGNSA. This CDR3 spans 18 amino acids. V lost 0 bases and J 0 bases, leaving 15 bases between the germline ends. This CDR3 is CASSLAGGPSSSYNEQFF. In DNA form, the CDR3 reads TGTGCCAGCAGCTTAGCGGGAGGCCCTTCGAGCTCCTACAATGAGCAGTTCTTC. Using reference TRBV7-2 and TRBJ2-1 for the parts outside the CDR3, the full variable domain is GAGVSQSPSNKVTEKGKDVELRCDPISGHTALYWYRQSLGQGLEFLIYFQGNSAPDKSGLPSDRFSAERTGGSVSTLTIQRTQQEDSAVYLCASSLAGGPSSSYNEQFFGPGTRLTVL.

The V and J genes are TRBV7-2 and TRBJ2-7; D gene ambiguous. There are 14 residues in the CDR3. Trimming pared 3 bases from V and 4 bases from J, leaving 13 bases between. The germline CDR1 and CDR2 sequences are SGHTA and FQGNSA. As DNA, the CDR3 is TGTGCCAGCAGCTTTCAATCCTACTCTTACGAGCAGTACTTC. This gives the protein CASSFQSYSYEQYF.

V gene TRBV14 combines with J gene TRBJ1-2; no clear D gene. V was trimmed by 1 base and J by 7 bases, leaving 16 bases between them. CDR3 length: 15 amino acids. Germline V gene data show CDR1 as SGHDN and CDR2 as FVKESK. CDR3 coding DNA: TGTGCCAGCAGCCAAGTTAACGCAGCCGGAGGTGGCTACACCTTC. As protein: CASSQVNAAGGGYTF.

This clone was seen a single time. The chain links TRBV7-9 to TRBJ2-1; D unresolved. The ends were cut back, 1 base at V and 8 bases at J, with 12 bases in the middle. The CDR3 is made up of 14 amino acids. The germline V gene encodes CDR1 SEHNR and CDR2 FQNEAQ (reference sequence). The CDR3 bases are TGTGCCAGCAGCTTAGTACGAGGCATCGATGAGCAGTTCTTC. It is translated as CASSLVRGIDEQFF.

This clone was seen only a few times. The chain joins TRBV6-4 to TRBJ1-5; tentative D call: TRBD1 (5 bases). The CDR3 has 14 residues. CDR1 MRHNA and CDR2 SNTAGT come from the germline V gene. V was pared by 0 bases and J by 5 bases, with 8 bases between. The DNA for the CDR3 is TGTGCCAGCAGTGACTCCCCGACAGATCAGCCCCAGCATTTT. This translates into CASSDSPTDQPQHF.

The chain recombines TRBV18 with TRBJ2-5; 7 nucleotides line up with TRBD1. Germline V gene sequence: CDR1 KGHSH, CDR2 LQKENI. The CDR3 sequence is 15 residues long. V gave up 3 bases and J gave up 1 base; unmatched junction bases: 5. In DNA form, the CDR3 reads TGTGCCAGCTCACCCACACAGGGGTCCCAAGAGACCCAGTACTTC. Protein product: CASSPTQGSQETQYF. Based on the CDR3 plus reference TRBV18 and TRBJ2-5, the full variable domain is NAGVMQNPRHLVRRRGQEARLRCSPMKGHSHVYWYRQLPEEGLKFMVYLQKENIIDESGMPKERFSAEFPKEGPSILRIQQVVRGDSAAYFCASSPTQGSQETQYFGPGTRLLVL.

The J gene is TRBJ2-5, the V gene TRBV5-1; D gene uncertain. The germline V gene has CDR1 SGHRS and CDR2 YFSETQ. V gave up 4 bases and J gave up 3 bases, with 10 bases separating them. CDR3 length: 13 residues. The CDR3 DNA reads as TGCGCCAGCAGCCGTCAACAAAAAGAGACCCAGTACTTC. As protein: CASSRQQKETQYF.

In this sample, this clone turned up a few times. Written as DNA, the CDR3 is TGTGCCAGCAGTTCCCTCTTGTGGGGGGGCTACGAGCAGTACTTC. Protein product: CASSSLLWGGYEQYF. This chain connects TRBV6-5 to TRBJ2-7; TRBD2 agrees at 7 bases. This CDR3 contains 15 residues. Germline CDR1 MNHEY, CDR2 SVGAGI. The trim removed 4 bases at V and 3 bases at J, leaving 9 bases unmatched.

This clone was found once. The chain uses TRBV18 and TRBJ2-7; 9 nucleotides agree with TRBD1. Germline-derived CDR1 and CDR2 are KGHSH and LQKENI. Trimming removed 4 bases from V and 6 bases from J; junction bases left unmatched: 4. The CDR3 loop spans 13 amino acids. CDR3 coding DNA: TGTGCCAGCTCACTCACAGGGGGCAGCGAGCAGTACTTC. Translated: CASSLTGGSEQYF.

The V and J genes are TRBV6-2 or TRBV6-3 and TRBJ1-3, with D unresolved. Looked up from germline, CDR1 is MNHEY and CDR2 is SVGEGT. Between the trimmed V and J ends, which lost 6 bases and 0 bases, there was a span of 12 bases. This CDR3 is 15 amino acids long. CDR3 region: CASSSRRNSGNTIYF. In DNA form, the CDR3 reads TGTGCCAGCAGCTCTAGACGGAACTCTGGAAACACCATATATTTT.

The V gene is TRBV5-1, the J gene TRBJ2-6; D is unresolved. V was cut by 4 bases and J by 2 bases, with 4 bases left in between. The CDR3 is 13 residues long. CDR1 is SGHRS and CDR2 is YFSETQ in the germline V gene. The CDR3 region is CASSLTGANVLTF. CDR3 bases: TGCGCCAGCAGCCTTACTGGGGCCAACGTCCTGACTTTC.

The chain carries TRBV21-1 and TRBJ1-4; TRBD1 is the table's D call, not checked against the DNA. TRBV21-1 is recorded as a pseudogene. There are 16 residues in the CDR3. In DNA form, the CDR3 reads TGTGCCAGCAGCAAAAATAGGGGCAGGTCTAATGAAAAACTGTTTTTT. Amino acid sequence: CASSKNRGRSNEKLFF.

V and J are TRBV10-3 and TRBJ2-3; no reliable D call. CDR3 size: 11 residues. V dropped 6 bases and J dropped 5 bases, with 6 bases sitting between them. Germline V gives CDR1 ENHRY, CDR2 SYGVKD. The CDR3 sequence is CAIRKQDTQYF. Written as DNA, the CDR3 is TGTGCCATCAGAAAGCAAGATACGCAGTATTTT.

The chain recombines TRBV18 with TRBJ2-1, with 8 bases aligning to TRBD1. Germline assignment: CDR1 KGHSH and CDR2 LQKENI. The CDR3 is made up of 17 amino acids. Unmatched junction bases numbered 9, after V lost 0 bases and J lost 5 bases. The chain's CDR3 is CASSPPLSGQGNNEQFF. The CDR3 region has the DNA TGTGCCAGCTCACCACCGTTAAGCGGACAGGGAAACAATGAGCAGTTCTTC.

The CDR3 region has the DNA TGTGCCAGCAGCTTCAGGACGACAGGGAAACTCTACGAGCAGTACTTC. This codes for CASSFRTTGKLYEQYF. This chain uses TRBV5-6 with TRBJ2-7; TRBD1 matches 7 bases. The germline gives CDR1 SGHDT, CDR2 YYEEEE. CDR3 length: 16 amino acids. V trimming: 2 bases; J trimming: 3 bases; junction bases outside the gene matches: 11.

This chain connects TRBV2 to TRBJ2-5, with D possibly matching TRBD1 (6 bases). Germline V gives CDR1 SNHLY, CDR2 FYNNEI. The CDR3 consists of 16 residues. The V end lost 1 base, the J end lost 2 bases, and 14 bases lay between the germline ends. CDR3 DNA: TGTGCCAGCAGTGAAGTTACAGGGAGAAGGCAAGAGACCCAGTACTTC. Amino acids: CASSEVTGRRQETQYF.